This TCR beta chain was documented in a study of T-cell memory formation after mild COVID-19. Concerning this clonotype: Its antigen is currently unknown.

Germline CDR1 reads SSHAT; CDR2 reads FNYEAQ (reference sequence). The CDR3 consists of 15 residues. The junction had 2 bases not matched to a gene; V was cut back by 5 bases and J by 5 bases. One entry per CDR3 protein results from TCRdb running MiXCR on the 5' RACE reads. This table holds roughly 89,000 distinct CDR3 sequences, about 14% found once. Study-wide findings and caveats: Pre-infection memory held some responding clones, suggesting pre-existing cross-reactive T cells responded.

Input material: PBMCs or a T cell subset sorted from them (not recorded which). V gene TRBV7-7 combines with J gene TRBJ2-1; 14 bases match TRBD2. The receptor was isolated from a man aged 18 to 30 who had mild COVID-19 (a few samples of this study predate the infection). Cell type and time point are not known. In nucleotides, the CDR3 is TGTGCCAGCAGCCTGGGACTAGCGGGAGACAATGAGCAGTTCTTC. The encoded protein is CASSLGLAGDNEQFF.